This record concerns one T cell receptor (beta chain) sequence. Its specificity is not known. TCRdb's copy holds only in-frame clones and misses some; the assay was immunoSEQ multiplex PCR. The sample consists of more than 35,000 clones, about 86% of them appearing once. The CDR3 has 15 residues. Germline CDR1 reads MDHEN; CDR2 reads SYDVKM. V gave up 5 bases and J gave up 0 bases, with 13 bases separating them. The sample comes from a study of OX40 agonist ivuxolimab in advanced cancers. Overall study findings and caveats: At 0.1 to 3.0 mg/kg, clonal expansion of CD4+ and CD8+ blood T cells had occurred by week 6. Averaging showed that CD8+ T cells had more expanded clones than CD4+ did.

The material was CD4+ or CD8+ T cells sorted from blood, obtained in a trial of the OX40 agonist ivuxolimab. The sequence came from an adult with an advanced solid tumor such as melanoma, head and neck, liver or kidney cancer. V is TRBV28 and J is TRBJ1-1; D gene uncertain. The DNA of the CDR3 is TGTGCCAGCAGTCCCCGCAAAGGGATGAACACTGAAGCTTTCTTT. Translating it yields CASSPRKGMNTEAFF.